This entry lists 18 T cell receptor beta chains sequenced from one sample in a study of blood T cell repertoires in COVID-19. The data were produced by immunoSEQ multiplex PCR, yet TCRdb's version contains in-frame clones alone and is incomplete. Among about 42,000 clones listed, about 89% were seen once. Material for sequencing was peripheral blood. These TCRs come from a human donor in a cohort sampled during active COVID-19.

Comments on this clone: A read error may produce the germline difference seen at one junction end. The chain joins TRBV19 to TRBJ2-6, with D tentatively TRBD2 (6 bases). The CDR3 loop spans 15 amino acids. Germline CDR1 and CDR2: LNHDA and SQIVND (reference sequence). Here the CDR3 reads CASSMSGTGVNVLTF. CDR3 nucleotides: TGTGCCAGTAGTATGTCGGGGACTGGGGTCAACGTCCTGACTTTC.

The rearrangement uses TRBV19 and TRBJ2-6; no reliable D call. The ends were cut back, 4 bases at V and 0 bases at J, with 7 bases in the middle. In germline, CDR1 is LNHDA, CDR2 SQIVND (reference sequence). The CDR3 runs 15 residues. The CDR3 spells CASSRVHSGANVLTF. The CDR3, as DNA: TGTGCCAGTAGTAGAGTTCACTCTGGGGCCAACGTCCTGACTTTC.

The rearrangement links TRBV5-1 to TRBJ2-3; D ambiguous. Trimming removed 0 bases at V and 2 bases at J, with 7 bases between. Germline loops: CDR1 SGHRS, CDR2 YFSETQ. The CDR3 totals 14 residues. As DNA, the CDR3 is TGCGCCAGCAGCTTGGACAGCTCCACAGATACGCAGTATTTT. This translates into CASSLDSSTDTQYF. The full variable domain, its missing parts supplied by reference TRBV5-1 and TRBJ2-3, is KAGVTQTPRYLIKTRGQQVTLSCSPISGHRSVSWYQQTPGQGLQFLFEYFSETQRNKGNFPGRFSGRQFSNSRSEMNVSTLELGDSALYLCASSLDSSTDTQYFGPGTRLTVL.

V and J are TRBV9 and TRBJ1-6; D may be TRBD1 (6 bases). Germline loops: CDR1 SGDLS, CDR2 YYNGEE. This CDR3 region has 21 residues. The V end was cut by 0 bases, the J end by 1 base, with 23 bases between. The CDR3: CASSVATITAGVGSYNSPLHF. The CDR3 DNA follows: TGTGCCAGCAGCGTAGCTACCATAACTGCAGGGGTGGGTTCCTATAATTCACCCCTCCACTTT.

CDR3 protein: CASSQRTGGLAGGFHYEQYF. The CDR3 bases are TGCGCCAGCAGCCAGAGGACAGGGGGCTTAGCGGGGGGTTTTCACTACGAGCAGTACTTC. The chain couples TRBV4-3 to TRBJ2-7; D perhaps matches TRBD1 (11 bases). Germline V gives CDR1 LGHNA, CDR2 YSLEER. V was cut by 3 bases and J by 3 bases, with 30 bases left in between. This CDR3 is built from 20 residues.

This chain uses TRBV11-2 with TRBJ1-1; D might be TRBD1 (6 bases). This CDR3 has 15 amino acids. CDR1 and CDR2 (germline): SGHAT, FQNNGV. Trimming removed 5 bases from V and 1 base from J, with 14 bases in between. The CDR3 spells CASSRTRTANTEAFF. CDR3 bases: TGTGCCAGCAGCCGAACCCGGACAGCGAACACTGAAGCTTTCTTT. The entire variable domain, with the rest obtained from reference TRBV11-2 and TRBJ1-1, is as follows: EAGVAQSPRYKIIEKRQSVAFWCNPISGHATLYWYQQILGQGPKLLIQFQNNGVVDDSQLPKDRFSAERLKGVDSTLKIQPAKLEDSAVYLCASSRTRTANTEAFFGQGTRLTVV.

V gene TRBV13 combines with J gene TRBJ1-2, with 11 bases aligning to TRBD1. This CDR3 spans 17 amino acids. The V segment lost 2 bases and the J segment 4 bases; nucleotides outside the gene matches: 9. Germline V CDR1 and CDR2: PRHDT, FYEKMQ (reference sequence). Here the CDR3 reads CASSLTWGDRGTYGYTF. The DNA for the CDR3 is TGTGCCAGCAGCTTAACGTGGGGGGACAGGGGGACCTATGGCTACACCTTC.

This chain's CDR3 is CASSIRGQGVEKLFF. The CDR3 region has the DNA TGTGCCAGCAGCATCCGTGGACAGGGCGTTGAAAAACTGTTTTTT. V and J are TRBV7-9 and TRBJ1-4, with 8 bases aligning to TRBD1. V shed 5 bases and J 7 bases; nucleotides not matched to a gene: 9. The CDR3 has 15 residues. Germline CDR1 is SEHNR and CDR2 is FQNEAQ (reference sequence).

The CDR3 spells CASSRTGEAGNTIYF. The CDR3 DNA is TGCGCCAGCAGCCGAACAGGGGAGGCTGGAAACACCATATATTTT. The chain has TRBV4-3 and TRBJ1-3; 7 nucleotides agree with TRBD1. The CDR3 length is 15 residues. CDR1 and CDR2 (germline): LGHNA, YSLEER. Trimming cost V 4 bases and J 2 bases; bases outside gene matches: 5.

The rearrangement joins TRBV10-3 to TRBJ1-5; the match to TRBD1 covers 9 bases. Germline loops: CDR1 ENHRY, CDR2 SYGVKD. After removal of 4 bases from V and 10 bases from J, the junction contained 11 bases not matched to a gene. The CDR3 is made up of 15 amino acids. CDR3 DNA sequence: TGTGCCATCAGTGGAACAGGGGGCCGGAGTGAACCCCAGCATTTT. Translation gives CAISGTGGRSEPQHF.

Details on this clone: The sample carries other DNA sequences with the same CDR3. V usage is TRBV6-5 and J usage is TRBJ2-7; D is unclear. CDR3 length: 12 residues. Germline lookup yields CDR1 MNHEY and CDR2 SVGAGI. V was pared by 4 bases and J by 3 bases, with 7 bases between. DNA of the CDR3: TGTGCCAGCAGTTCCTCCTACTACGAGCAGTACTTC. Its protein is CASSSSYYEQYF.

The chain employs TRBV19 and TRBJ1-1, with D possibly matching TRBD1 (6 bases). Between the trimmed V and J ends, which lost 0 bases and 7 bases, there was a span of 15 bases. Germline values: CDR1 LNHDA, CDR2 SQIVND (reference sequence). The CDR3 is 15 amino acids. The CDR3 coding sequence is TGTGCCAGTAGTATAGACCCCGGGGCCAGGGGTGAAGCTTTCTTT. As protein: CASSIDPGARGEAFF.

The rearrangement joins TRBV19 to TRBJ2-7; TRBD1 matches at 7 bases. CDR1 LNHDA and CDR2 SQIVND come from the germline V gene (reference sequence). The CDR3 has 12 amino acids. V shed 6 bases and J 2 bases; nucleotides not matched to a gene: 1. For the CDR3, the DNA is TGTGCCAGTAGCGGGACAGCCTACGAGCAGTACTTC. It yields the protein CASSGTAYEQYF. Full variable domain (remainder filled in from reference TRBV19 and TRBJ2-7): DGGITQSPKYLFRKEGQNVTLSCEQNLNHDAMYWYRQDPGQGLRLIYYSQIVNDFQKGDIAEGYSVSREKKESFPLTVTSAQKNPTAFYLCASSGTAYEQYFGPGTRLTVT.

This clone was counted a single time. V gene TRBV6-5 combines with J gene TRBJ1-1; weak D call: TRBD1 (6 bases). The CDR3 has 15 residues. Germline values: CDR1 MNHEY, CDR2 SVGAGI. Trimming shortened V by 0 bases and J by 2 bases, and 10 bases separated the two germline ends. This CDR3 reads CASSYSGGLNTEAFF. For the CDR3, the DNA is TGTGCCAGCAGTTACTCAGGGGGACTAAACACTGAAGCTTTCTTT.

In its sample, this clone ranks as medium-sized. V gene TRBV7-2 combines with J gene TRBJ1-2; the D gene is possibly TRBD1 (6 bases). The germline V gene has CDR1 SGHTA and CDR2 FQGNSA. The CDR3 loop spans 16 amino acids. V lost 2 bases, J lost 2 bases, and 15 bases lay in between. The CDR3 spells CASSLIIGQWNYGYTF. The CDR3 DNA is TGTGCCAGCAGCTTAATAATCGGACAGTGGAACTATGGCTACACCTTC. Looking up the rest from reference TRBV7-2 and TRBJ1-2 gives the full variable domain: GAGVSQSPSNKVTEKGKDVELRCDPISGHTALYWYRQSLGQGLEFLIYFQGNSAPDKSGLPSDRFSAERTGGSVSTLTIQRTQQEDSAVYLCASSLIIGQWNYGYTFGSGTRLTVV.

The genes are TRBV12-5 and TRBJ1-4, with 12 bases that match TRBD1. The germline CDR1 and CDR2 sequences are LGHNT and FRNRAP. V was clipped by 4 bases and J by 4 bases; unmatched bases: 10. This CDR3 contains 18 residues. The CDR3 reads CASGSLRDRGRINEKLFF. CDR3 sequence (DNA): TGTGCTAGTGGTTCGCTGAGGGACAGGGGGCGAATTAATGAAAAACTGTTTTTT.

The CDR3 nucleotides read TGTGCCAGCAGCTTAGAGCGGACAGGGACGGGAAACACCATATATTTT. It yields the protein CASSLERTGTGNTIYF. The gene calls are TRBV11-2 and TRBJ1-3; 8 positions match TRBD1. Trimming at V came to 0 bases and at J to 4 bases, leaving 5 bases not matched to a gene. This CDR3 region has 16 residues. Germline V lookup: CDR1 SGHAT, CDR2 FQNNGV.

This clone was seen only once. CDR3 in DNA: TGTGCCAGAAGCTTGGCCGGTGGGCCCGGGGAGCTGTTTTTT. Translated, it gives CARSLAGGPGELFF. The gene calls are TRBV5-3 and TRBJ2-2, with no clear D. TRBV5-3 is an open reading frame, and its role is uncertain. Trimming cost V 0 bases and J 6 bases, with 9 bases left between them. The CDR3 runs 14 residues.